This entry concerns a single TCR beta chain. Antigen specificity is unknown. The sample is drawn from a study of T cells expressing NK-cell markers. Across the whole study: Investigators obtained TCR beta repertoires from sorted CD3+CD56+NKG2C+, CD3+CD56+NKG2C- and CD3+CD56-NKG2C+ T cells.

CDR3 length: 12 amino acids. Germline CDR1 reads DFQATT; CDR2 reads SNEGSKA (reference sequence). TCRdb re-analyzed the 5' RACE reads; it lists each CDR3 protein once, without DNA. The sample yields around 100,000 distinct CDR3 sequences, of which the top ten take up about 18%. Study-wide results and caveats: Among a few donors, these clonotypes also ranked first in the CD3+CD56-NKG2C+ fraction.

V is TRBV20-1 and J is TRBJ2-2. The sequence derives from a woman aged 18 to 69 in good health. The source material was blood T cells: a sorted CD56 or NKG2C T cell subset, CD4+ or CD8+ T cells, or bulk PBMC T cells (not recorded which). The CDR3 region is CSARMWTGELFF.